The present entry profiles one T cell receptor (beta chain) with its context. Each patient came to thyroid surgery without any prior treatment (of any kind). As handled by the study authors: The study took CDR3 differences across clinicopathological groups and made a distant-metastasis classifier for papillary thyroid cancer from them. TCRdb reassembled clones from the PCR reads with MiXCR. TCRdb, not the original authors, processed these V and J calls. The table includes tens of thousands of clones, about 4.1% detected once. There are 13 residues in the CDR3. CDR1 is DFQATT, CDR2 SNEGSKA, per germline (reference sequence). Trimming took 5 bases from V and 12 from J, leaving 19 bases between them. The data were obtained in a study of metastatic and nonmetastatic thyroid tumors. For the study at large: Peripheral blood and tumor or nodule samples from malignant and benign thyroid patients were compared.

This receptor was identified in a female donor with papillary thyroid cancer or a benign thyroid nodule (not recorded which). Some clones in this sample may be carry-over from other donors' samples. The chain links TRBV20-1 to TRBJ1-4, with D possibly matching TRBD1 (5 bases). The specimen was blood. CDR3 protein: CSAFRDLTSELFF. CDR3 nucleotide sequence: TGCAGTGCTTTCCGGGACCTAACTAGCGAACTGTTTTTT.